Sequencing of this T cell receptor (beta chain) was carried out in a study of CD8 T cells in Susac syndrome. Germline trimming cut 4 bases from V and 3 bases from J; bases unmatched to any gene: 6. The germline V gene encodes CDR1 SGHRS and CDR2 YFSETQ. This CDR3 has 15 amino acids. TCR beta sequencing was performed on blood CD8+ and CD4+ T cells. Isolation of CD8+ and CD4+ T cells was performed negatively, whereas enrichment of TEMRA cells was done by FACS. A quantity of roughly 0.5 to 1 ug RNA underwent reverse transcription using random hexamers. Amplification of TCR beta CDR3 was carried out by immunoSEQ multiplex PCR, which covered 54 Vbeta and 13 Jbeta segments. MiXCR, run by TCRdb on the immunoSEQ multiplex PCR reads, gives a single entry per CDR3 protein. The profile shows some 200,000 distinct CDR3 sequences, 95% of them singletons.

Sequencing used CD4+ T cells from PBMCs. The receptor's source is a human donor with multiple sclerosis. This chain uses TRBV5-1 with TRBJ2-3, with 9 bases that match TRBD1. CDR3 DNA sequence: TGCGCCAGCAGCCCTGGGACAGGGTGGACAGATACGCAGTATTTT. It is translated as CASSPGTGWTDTQYF. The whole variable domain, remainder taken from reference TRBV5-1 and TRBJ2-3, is KAGVTQTPRYLIKTRGQQVTLSCSPISGHRSVSWYQQTPGQGLQFLFEYFSETQRNKGNFPGRFSGRQFSNSRSEMNVSTLELGDSALYLCASSPGTGWTDTQYFGPGTRLTVL.